This T cell receptor beta chain was captured by sequencing in a study of blood T cell repertoires in COVID-19. Assay used: immunoSEQ multiplex PCR; TCRdb lists only in-frame clones, some missing. The data contain roughly 380,000 clones, about 88% of them singletons. The V gene end was trimmed by 7 bases and the J gene end by 7 bases; junction bases not matched to a gene: 11. From germline, CDR1 is SQVTM and CDR2 ANQGSEA. CDR3 size: 13 residues. All enrollees were about 18 to 90 years old and from roughly 22 US areas. Assignment of participants to cohorts was predicated upon participant-reported clinical history. The study recruited exposed participants who had met a COVID-19 case within 2 weeks before entry.

Material: PBMCs or T cells enriched from blood (not recorded which). The chain couples TRBV29-1 to TRBJ2-7; 9 nucleotides agree with TRBD2. The source is a woman between 25 and 40 years old who had been exposed to COVID-19. The CDR3 coding sequence is TGCAGCGCCGTAAGCGGGCTAGCGGGGGAGCAGTACTTC. It specifies CSAVSGLAGEQYF.